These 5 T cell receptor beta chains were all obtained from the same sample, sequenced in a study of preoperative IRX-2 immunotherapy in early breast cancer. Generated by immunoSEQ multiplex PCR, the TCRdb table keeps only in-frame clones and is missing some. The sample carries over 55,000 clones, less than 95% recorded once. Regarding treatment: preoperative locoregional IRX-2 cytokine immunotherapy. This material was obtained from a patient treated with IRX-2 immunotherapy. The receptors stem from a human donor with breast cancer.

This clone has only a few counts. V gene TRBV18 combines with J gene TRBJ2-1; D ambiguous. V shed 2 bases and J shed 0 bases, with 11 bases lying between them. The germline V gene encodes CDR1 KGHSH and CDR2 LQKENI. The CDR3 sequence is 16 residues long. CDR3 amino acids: CASSPGYASSYNEQFF. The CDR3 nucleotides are TGTGCCAGCTCACCAGGCTACGCCAGCTCCTACAATGAGCAGTTCTTC.

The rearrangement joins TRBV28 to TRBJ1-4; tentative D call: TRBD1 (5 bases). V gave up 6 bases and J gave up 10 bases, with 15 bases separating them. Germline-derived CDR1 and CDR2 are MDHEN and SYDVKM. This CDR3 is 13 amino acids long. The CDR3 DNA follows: TGTGCCAGCAGCCGCCGCAGGGCCAGAAAACTGTTTTTT. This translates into CASSRRRARKLFF.

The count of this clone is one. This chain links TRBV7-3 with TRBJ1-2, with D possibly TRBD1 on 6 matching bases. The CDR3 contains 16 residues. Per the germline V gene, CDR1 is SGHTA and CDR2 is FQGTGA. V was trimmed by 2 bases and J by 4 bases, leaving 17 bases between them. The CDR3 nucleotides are TGTGCCAGCAGCTTAGAACCCCGAGGGGGGGGCTATGGCTACACCTTC. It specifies CASSLEPRGGGYGYTF.

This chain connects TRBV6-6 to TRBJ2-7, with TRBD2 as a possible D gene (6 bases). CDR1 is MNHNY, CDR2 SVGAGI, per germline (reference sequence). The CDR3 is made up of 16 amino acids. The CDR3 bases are TGTGCGAGAGGGCGGGATCGGAGCCCGGGTTCCTACGAGCAGTACTTC. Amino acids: CARGRDRSPGSYEQYF.

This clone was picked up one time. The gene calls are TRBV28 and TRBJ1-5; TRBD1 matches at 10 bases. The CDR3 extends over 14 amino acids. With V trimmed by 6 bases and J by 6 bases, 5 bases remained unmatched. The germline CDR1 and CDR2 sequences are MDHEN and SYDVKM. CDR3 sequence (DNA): TGTGCCAGCAGAAGGACAGGGGGAATTCAGCCCCAGCATTTT. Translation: CASRRTGGIQPQHF. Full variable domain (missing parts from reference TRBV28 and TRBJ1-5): DVKVTQSSRYLVKRTGEKVFLECVQDMDHENMFWYRQDPGLGLRLIYFSYDVKMKEKGDIPEGYSVSREKKERFSLILESASTNQTSMYLCASRRTGGIQPQHFGDGTRLSIL.